This is a list of T cell receptor beta chains from one sample in a study of cytomegalovirus exposure and HLA in healthy donors. Sequencing was performed with immunoSEQ multiplex PCR; in TCRdb, only in-frame clones are kept and a portion is missing. The sample has about 52,000 clones, and its top ten clones hold approximately 13%. Material: PBMCs. The source is a woman aged 60-75 years in good health and CMV-seropositive. CDR3s include the opening cysteine and the closing phenylalanine or tryptophan. A D gene is named only where the DNA matches it firmly.

d_call: TRBD1
v_call: TRBV10-3
j_call: TRBJ1-1
cdr3_length: 16
cdr3_aa: CAISAKYQGADTEAFF
cdr3_nt: TGTGCCATCAGTGCGAAATATCAGGGGGCAGACACTGAAGCTTTCTTT

d_call: .
v_call: TRBV18
j_call: TRBJ2-5
cdr3_length: 15
cdr3_aa: CASSRGQGHLETQYF
cdr3_nt: TGTGCCAGCTCACGAGGGCAGGGGCATCTGGAGACCCAGTACTTC

d_call: .
v_call: TRBV7-9
j_call: TRBJ1-2
cdr3_length: 13
cdr3_aa: CASNPGTRDGYTF
cdr3_nt: TGTGCCAGCAACCCCGGGACACGAGATGGCTACACCTTC

d_call: TRBD1
v_call: TRBV2
j_call: TRBJ2-1
cdr3_length: 17
cdr3_aa: CASRAGTGEPLGNEQFF
cdr3_nt: TGTGCCAGCAGAGCCGGGACAGGGGAGCCCCTTGGGAATGAGCAGTTCTTC

d_call: .
v_call: TRBV4-1
j_call: TRBJ1-5
cdr3_length: 15
cdr3_aa: CASSQDPGGDQPQHF
cdr3_nt: TGCGCCAGCAGCCAAGACCCGGGGGGGGATCAGCCCCAGCATTTT

d_call: TRBD1
v_call: TRBV27
j_call: TRBJ1-1
cdr3_length: 14
cdr3_aa: CASSSGQVDTEAFF
cdr3_nt: TGTGCCAGCAGTTCGGGACAGGTGGACACTGAAGCTTTCTTT

d_call: TRBD1
v_call: TRBV6-5
j_call: TRBJ2-2
cdr3_length: 16
cdr3_aa: CASSYPQGANTGELFF
cdr3_nt: TGTGCCAGCAGTTACCCGCAGGGGGCCAACACCGGGGAGCTGTTTTTT

d_call: .
v_call: TRBV5-1
j_call: TRBJ1-1
cdr3_length: 13
cdr3_aa: CASSLGTATEAFF
cdr3_nt: TGCGCCAGCAGCTTGGGGACAGCCACTGAAGCTTTCTTT

d_call: TRBD2
v_call: TRBV11-3
j_call: TRBJ2-2
cdr3_length: 16
cdr3_aa: CASSYFSSGGTGELFF
cdr3_nt: TGTGCCAGCAGCTACTTCTCTAGCGGGGGGACCGGGGAGCTGTTTTTT

d_call: .
v_call: TRBV6-1
j_call: TRBJ2-7
cdr3_length: 11
cdr3_aa: CASSDAYEQYF
cdr3_nt: TGTGCCAGCAGTGACGCCTACGAGCAGTACTTC

d_call: .
v_call: TRBV6-6
j_call: TRBJ1-6
cdr3_length: 14
cdr3_aa: CASSYPAGNSPLHF
cdr3_nt: TGTGCCAGCAGTTACCCGGCGGGAAATTCACCCCTCCACTTT

d_call: TRBD1
v_call: TRBV7-9
j_call: TRBJ1-2
cdr3_length: 15
cdr3_aa: CASSSGQLLDHGYTF
cdr3_nt: TGTGCCAGCAGCTCGGGACAGCTCCTAGATCATGGCTACACCTTC

d_call: .
v_call: TRBV6-1
j_call: TRBJ1-6
cdr3_length: 15
cdr3_aa: CASSGAGAVLSPLHF
cdr3_nt: TGTGCCAGCAGTGGGGCAGGGGCGGTATTGTCACCCCTCCACTTT

d_call: TRBD1
v_call: TRBV10-3
j_call: TRBJ1-1
cdr3_length: 14
cdr3_aa: CAISARDRVTEAFF
cdr3_nt: TGTGCCATCAGCGCCCGGGACAGGGTAACTGAAGCTTTCTTT

d_call: .
v_call: TRBV5-1
j_call: TRBJ1-2
cdr3_length: 14
cdr3_aa: CASSSSSNGFGYTF
cdr3_nt: TGCGCCAGCAGCTCCAGCTCGAACGGGTTTGGCTACACCTTC

d_call: .
v_call: TRBV7-9
j_call: TRBJ1-2
cdr3_length: 13
cdr3_aa: CASSPRANYGYTF
cdr3_nt: TGTGCCAGCAGCCCCCGGGCTAACTATGGCTACACCTTC

d_call: TRBD1
v_call: TRBV19
j_call: TRBJ1-2
cdr3_length: 19
cdr3_aa: CASSKETGGDLRRFDGYTF
cdr3_nt: TGTGCCAGTAGTAAAGAGACAGGGGGCGACCTAAGGAGGTTTGATGGCTACACCTTC

d_call: .
v_call: TRBV4-3
j_call: TRBJ1-2
cdr3_length: 14
cdr3_aa: CASSQRIGDYGYTF
cdr3_nt: TGCGCCAGCAGCCAACGGATAGGGGATTATGGCTACACCTTC

d_call: .
v_call: TRBV7-9
j_call: TRBJ2-7
cdr3_length: 11
cdr3_aa: CASSPGYEQYF
cdr3_nt: TGTGCCAGCAGCCCCGGTTACGAGCAGTACTTC

d_call: .
v_call: TRBV25-1
j_call: TRBJ1-1
cdr3_length: 11
cdr3_aa: CASSDLLEAFF
cdr3_nt: TGTGCCAGCAGTGATCTTCTTGAAGCTTTCTTT

d_call: .
v_call: TRBV2
j_call: TRBJ1-2
cdr3_length: 14
cdr3_aa: CASTTELRTYGYTF
cdr3_nt: TGTGCCAGCACGACAGAGCTTAGAACCTATGGCTACACCTTC

d_call: TRBD1
v_call: TRBV19
j_call: TRBJ1-4
cdr3_length: 15
cdr3_aa: CASSMGQFSNEKLFF
cdr3_nt: TGTGCCAGTAGTATGGGACAGTTCTCTAATGAAAAACTGTTTTTT

d_call: TRBD1
v_call: TRBV29-1
j_call: TRBJ2-7
cdr3_length: 18
cdr3_aa: CSVEVLDRGGKGSYEQYF
cdr3_nt: TGCAGCGTTGAAGTGCTGGACAGGGGGGGGAAGGGCTCCTACGAGCAGTACTTC

d_call: TRBD2
v_call: TRBV6-6
j_call: TRBJ2-7
cdr3_length: 14
cdr3_aa: CASSSSGVAYEQYF
cdr3_nt: TGTGCCAGCAGTTCTAGCGGGGTCGCCTACGAGCAGTACTTC

d_call: TRBD2
v_call: TRBV5-1
j_call: TRBJ2-5
cdr3_length: 15
cdr3_aa: CASSLESGGRETQYF
cdr3_nt: TGCGCCAGCAGCTTGGAGTCGGGGGGGCGGGAGACCCAGTACTTC

d_call: .
v_call: TRBV6-5
j_call: TRBJ1-1
cdr3_length: 12
cdr3_aa: CASSYSQGSVFF
cdr3_nt: TGTGCCAGCAGTTACTCGCAGGGATCGGTTTTCTTT

d_call: .
v_call: TRBV6-1
j_call: TRBJ1-4
cdr3_length: 14
cdr3_aa: CASKTGTGLEKLFF
cdr3_nt: TGTGCCAGCAAAACAGGGACGGGGCTTGAAAAACTGTTTTTT

d_call: .
v_call: TRBV5-6
j_call: TRBJ1-1
cdr3_length: 18
cdr3_aa: CASSFTLTRDTGDTEAFF
cdr3_nt: TGTGCCAGCAGCTTTACCCTAACAAGAGACACGGGGGACACTGAAGCTTTCTTT

d_call: .
v_call: TRBV11-2
j_call: TRBJ2-3
cdr3_length: 17
cdr3_aa: CASSQGGGAGRADTQYF
cdr3_nt: TGTGCCAGCAGCCAGGGGGGCGGGGCAGGGCGGGCAGATACGCAGTATTTT

d_call: TRBD1
v_call: TRBV19
j_call: TRBJ1-2
cdr3_length: 12
cdr3_aa: CASLRGDYGYTF
cdr3_nt: TGTGCCAGTCTCAGGGGGGACTATGGCTACACCTTC

d_call: .
v_call: TRBV11-2
j_call: TRBJ1-4
cdr3_length: 15
cdr3_aa: CASSPQGRGGEKLFF
cdr3_nt: TGTGCCAGCAGCCCCCAGGGAAGGGGTGGGGAAAAACTGTTTTTT

d_call: TRBD2
v_call: TRBV6-6
j_call: TRBJ2-1
cdr3_length: 15
cdr3_aa: CASSYNRGGDNEQFF
cdr3_nt: TGTGCCAGCAGTTACAATCGGGGGGGCGACAATGAGCAGTTCTTC